This record concerns one T cell receptor beta chain sequence. No antigen is known for it. The entry originates in a study of cytomegalovirus exposure and HLA in healthy donors. Overall study findings and caveats: A later analysis linked a missense variant in DCLRE1C to the trimming of TCR beta V and J genes. CMV serostatus stood as the only immune exposure information on hand.

The PCR employed 60 Vbeta primers together with 13 Jbeta primers. Assay used: immunoSEQ multiplex PCR; TCRdb lists only in-frame clones, some missing. The sample data list about 130,000 clones. The ends were cut back, 1 base at V and 8 bases at J, with 14 bases in the middle. This CDR3 is built from 14 residues. Germline CDR1 reads SGHTA; CDR2 reads FQGNSA. The sequencing input was PBMCs. The sequence derives from a man aged 25 to 40 in good health and CMV-seronegative. This chain uses TRBV7-2 with TRBJ1-2; the D is unclear. The CDR3 region is CASSLVGQEDGYTF. The CDR3, as DNA: TGTGCCAGCAGCTTAGTTGGCCAGGAGGACGGCTACACCTTC.